Listed here is a single T cell receptor (beta chain). As yet, its antigen is unknown. The data originate from a study of T cells in Graves' hyperthyroidism and ophthalmopathy. At the level of the study: Peripheral blood was secured at the point of initial diagnosis, before any treatment. Whole-study findings and limits: Model output signaled ophthalmopathy a median roughly 6.1 months ahead of onset.

The CDR3 regions of TCR beta were amplified from RNA transcripts. In the first-round RT-PCR of the TCR CDR3, the HTBI primer set was used. Using its own MiXCR run on the multiplex PCR reads, TCRdb lists one record per CDR3 protein. The sample yields roughly 700,000 distinct CDR3 sequences, roughly 17% seen once. Uncontrolled infection, other autoimmune disease, pregnancy or lactation disqualified patients from enrolment. The source is a man in his fifties or sixties with Graves' hyperthyroidism. The sample consisted of blood.

CDR3 sequence reads: CASSAQPDSNQPQHF. CDR3 DNA: TGTGCCAGCAGCGCACAGCCCGATAGCAATCAGCCCCAGCATTTT. The chain joins TRBV11-2 to TRBJ1-5; D unresolved. The CDR3 spans 15 residues. Deletions cut 5 bases from V and 0 bases from J, with 11 bases between. The germline V gene encodes CDR1 SGHAT and CDR2 FQNNGV.